This T cell receptor beta chain derives from a study of cytomegalovirus exposure and HLA in healthy donors. Study conclusions and caveats: Later analysis suggested links between common viral pathogens and several top significant clusters. CMV antigen specificity of a few CMV-associated chains was confirmed in vitro. Associated with HLA alleles at 0.05 false discovery rate in a later analysis were some 16,000 TCR beta sequences.

No record exists of this donor's CMV serostatus. In regard to this clone: Its matching antigen is unknown.

A multiplex PCR was run with 60 Vbeta primers and 13 Jbeta primers. TCRdb's table, derived via immunoSEQ multiplex PCR, lists solely in-frame clones and lacks some. The repertoire holds some 150,000 clones, with approximately 73% as singletons. The CDR3 is made up of 12 amino acids. Germline CDR1 is SGHNT and CDR2 is YENEEA. V was cut by 3 bases and J by 3 bases, with 6 bases left in between. The sequence was obtained from a human donor in good health. This chain joins TRBV11-3 and TRBJ2-7; D is undetermined. The sample consisted of PBMCs. The CDR3 loop reads CASSLARYEQYF. The CDR3 coding sequence is TGTGCCAGCAGCTTGGCTCGCTACGAGCAGTACTTC.